This TCR beta chain was captured in a study of beta chain features in type 1 diabetes. CDR1 is SEHNR and CDR2 is FQNEAQ in the germline V gene (reference sequence). The germline V and J ends were trimmed by 3 bases and 7 bases, with 13 bases remaining between them. The CDR3 consists of 15 residues. Sequenced material consisted of expressed TCRB transcripts (all of the isolated RNA was reverse transcribed). Profiled with immunoSEQ multiplex PCR; TCRdb holds only in-frame clones, not every one. This sample yields 150,000 or so clones, of which over 8.5% are seen a single time; around 2% belongs to the top ten. Purity of each sorted population was above 98%.

The chain employs TRBV7-9 and TRBJ1-6; D may be TRBD1 (6 bases). This TCR was recovered from a man aged 18 to 30 in good health. Sequences were obtained from central memory CD4+ T cells from blood. CDR3 DNA: TGTGCCAGCAGCTTTATGGGGGCAGGGAATTCACCCCTCCACTTT. Its translation: CASSFMGAGNSPLHF.